These T cell receptor beta chains were read from a single sample in a study of blood T cell repertoires in COVID-19. Libraries were prepared by immunoSEQ multiplex PCR; TCRdb keeps only in-frame clonotypes and omits some of them. Here the sample spans over 150,000 clones, more than 85% being singletons. Sequencing was performed on peripheral blood. These receptors originate from a woman of 80 years or more with COVID-19, enrolled during active disease. The CDR3 runs from the conserved cysteine through the conserved F or W. A D gene is named only where the DNA matches it firmly. Only some rows state a clone size, as once, few, many or a class for expanded clones.

>TRBJ1-4|-|once|TRBV4-2
TGTGCCAGCAGCCAAGGTGGATCAGGGTCTAATGAAAAACTGTTTTTT
CASSQGGSGSNEKLFF
>TRBJ2-7|TRBD1|-|TRBV7-2
TGTGCCAGCAGCTTGGCCGGGACAGGGCGCGAGCAGTACTTC
CASSLAGTGREQYF
>TRBJ1-4|-|-|TRBV28
TGTGCCAGCAGTTCGACCGGGGGTTTCAATGAAAAACTGTTTTTT
CASSSTGGFNEKLFF
>TRBJ1-4|TRBD1|-|TRBV9
TGTGCCAGCAGCGGAGGGACAGGGGGCTTTGAAAAACTGTTTTTT
CASSGGTGGFEKLFF
>TRBJ2-2|TRBD1|-|TRBV6-5
TGTGCCGCCGCTCTGGGACAGGGGAATACCGGGGAGCTGTTTTTT
CAAALGQGNTGELFF
>TRBJ1-6|TRBD1|-|TRBV4-3
TGCGCCAGCAGCCAAGGGGGGACAGGGAGTTCACCCCTCCACTTT
CASSQGGTGSSPLHF
>TRBJ1-2|-|-|TRBV6-1
TGTGCCAGCAGTGAACAGGGGAACTATGGCTACACCTTC
CASSEQGNYGYTF
>TRBJ2-5|-|-|TRBV27
TGTGCCAGCAGCCCCGTGGACTTCCAAGAGACCCAGTACTTC
CASSPVDFQETQYF
>TRBJ2-1|TRBD2|few|TRBV7-9
TGTGCCACCACGGGAGGTTCCTACAATGAGCAGTTCTTC
CATTGGSYNEQFF
>TRBJ1-1|-|few|TRBV7-2
TGTGCCAGCAGCTTGAACAGGAACACTGAAGCTTTCTTT
CASSLNRNTEAFF
>TRBJ2-4|TRBD2|-|TRBV4-2
TGTGCCAGCAGCCAAGAAGAGACTAGCGGGAGTATTGGCATTCAGTACTTC
CASSQEETSGSIGIQYF
>TRBJ2-1|TRBD2|-|TRBV9
TGTGCCAGCAGCGTGGGTGGGAGGGCCAATGAGCAGTTCTTC
CASSVGGRANEQFF
>TRBJ1-1|TRBD1|-|TRBV29-1
TGCAGCGGTAGTATAGGGGGCGGCACTGAAGCTTTCTTT
CSGSIGGGTEAFF